The 5 T cell receptor beta chains given below trace back to one sample, sequenced in a study of blood T cells in healthy people across ages. PCR was performed a second time for roughly 7 to 11 cycles using a sample-barcoded 5' primer and a J-beta primer mix. TCRdb reprocessed the 5' RACE reads with MiXCR, giving one entry per CDR3 protein. The table lists 1.5 million to 2 million distinct CDR3 sequences, approximately 39% of them singletons. The material sequenced was blood. These receptors all stem from a human donor in good health.

This clonotype was observed a handful of times. The chain has TRBV4-3 and TRBJ1-2; no firm D call. The CDR3 is 15 residues long. Germline-derived CDR1 and CDR2 are LGHNA and YSLEER. The V and J ends lost 3 bases and 8 bases respectively, with 19 bases between them. This CDR3 reads CASSQFEATLGGYTF. CDR3 DNA: TGCGCCAGCAGCCAGTTTGAAGCCACTTTGGGGGGCTACACCTTC.

The chain is built from TRBV7-9 and TRBJ2-7, with D possibly TRBD2 on 6 matching bases. Per germline, CDR1 SEHNR and CDR2 FQNEAQ (reference sequence). V was pared by 1 base and J by 1 base, with 14 bases between. The length of the CDR3 is 16 residues. The CDR3 sequence: CASSLVGGAWSYEQYF. CDR3 DNA sequence: TGTGCCAGCAGCTTAGTCGGGGGAGCCTGGTCCTACGAGCAGTACTTC.

This clonotype was detected once. The junction and the germline gene differ at one end; a read error may be behind it. The chain uses TRBV29-1 and TRBJ2-7; 8 bases are a match to TRBD2. Germline V lookup: CDR1 SQVTM, CDR2 ANQGSEA. The length of the CDR3 is 13 residues. The CDR3 loop is CSVRGGNSYVQYF. As DNA, the CDR3 is TGCAGCGTTCGCGGGGGGAACTCCTACGTGCAGTACTTC.

This chain joins TRBV7-2 and TRBJ2-5, with 7 nucleotides matching TRBD2. The length of the CDR3 is 16 residues. Germline V gene sequence: CDR1 SGHTA, CDR2 FQGNSA. Trimming took 0 bases from V and 2 from J; bases not matched to a gene: 6. The CDR3 is CASSLALGTTQETQYF. The DNA for the CDR3 is TGTGCCAGCAGCTTAGCGCTCGGGACTACACAAGAGACCCAGTACTTC.

The rearrangement joins TRBV10-3 to TRBJ2-3; tentatively, D is TRBD1 (6 bases). V lost 6 bases, J lost 4 bases, and 17 bases lay in between. Germline V gene data show CDR1 as ENHRY and CDR2 as SYGVKD. CDR3 length: 15 residues. CDR3 DNA: TGTGCCATCAGCGTCGGGCTGGGGGCGGCAGATACGCAGTATTTT. Translation: CAISVGLGAADTQYF.